The T cell receptor (beta chain) described here comes from a study of human T cells and chemical hapten exposure. About the research overall: 2% DPC applied to a roughly 2 cm by roughly 2 cm arm area sensitized donors.

Unique molecular identifiers were attached to individual cDNA molecules during library preparation. MiXCR was run by TCRdb on the RACE reads, yielding one entry per CDR3 protein. Among 340,000 or so distinct CDR3 sequences listed, around 7% were seen once. Time point described: patch test 1, 2 weeks after DPC sensitization. Treatment specified: therapeutic diphenylcyclopropenone sensitization with weekly scalp DPC. Donors, patients with alopecia ranging from 18 to 70 years old and judged suitable for DPC, provided samples. The template was total RNA from unfractionated whole blood. Germline V CDR1 and CDR2: MNHNY, SVGAGI (reference sequence). CDR3 length: 15 amino acids. Unmatched junction bases numbered 5, after V lost 5 bases and J lost 5 bases. This clonotype came up a few times.

This receptor was taken from a young woman with alopecia areata. Some clones in this sample may be carry-over from other donors' samples. The rearrangement uses TRBV6-6 and TRBJ2-3; TRBD2 matches at 12 bases. The sequences come from whole blood, collected in connection with sensitization to the hapten diphenylcyclopropenone (DPC). CDR3 sequence reads: CASSQLAGGLDTQYF. CDR3 DNA: TGTGCCAGCAGTCAACTAGCGGGGGGATTAGATACGCAGTATTTT.